This TCR beta chain was retrieved from a study of shared clonotypes between healthy human individuals. About this clone itself: What it recognizes is unknown.

Method: immunoSEQ multiplex PCR; TCRdb's copy keeps in-frame clones and lacks some. The repertoire has hundreds of thousands of clones, roughly 98% of them found once; the top ten carry approximately 0.3%. General study points: Investigators collected only blood, and repertoires in tissues likely differ.

CD45RO-negative, CCR7-selected cells formed the naive CD8 fraction, which excluded terminally differentiated effector memory CD45RA+ cells. The origin of this receptor is a man aged 25 to 40 in good health. The specimen sequenced was naive CD8+ T cells sorted from blood.

CDR3 residues: CASSPGTGYQPQHF. Written as DNA, the CDR3 is TGTGCCAGCAGTCCCGGGACAGGGTATCAGCCCCAGCATTTT. The chain links TRBV28 to TRBJ1-5; TRBD1 matches at 9 bases. The V gene end was trimmed by 5 bases and the J gene end by 5 bases; junction bases not matched to a gene: 4. The CDR3 totals 14 residues. Per the germline V gene, CDR1 is MDHEN and CDR2 is SYDVKM.